Listed below are T cell receptor beta chains from one sample, sequenced in a study of T cells in Graves' hyperthyroidism and ophthalmopathy. TCRdb processed the multiplex PCR reads anew with MiXCR; each CDR3 protein has one entry. The table includes a few hundred thousand distinct CDR3 sequences, approximately 14% detected once. What was sequenced was blood. These receptors all stem from a woman between 25 and 40 years old with Graves' hyperthyroidism. The CDR3 runs from the conserved cysteine through the conserved F or W. The D gene is left open where the match is weak. The size of a clone is reported for some rows only, either as once, few or many, or as a class for expanded clones.

V gene: TRBV7-2; J gene: TRBJ1-1; clone size: many; D gene: .; CDR3 DNA: TGTGCCAGCAAGGTAGTAAACACTGAAGCTTTCTTT; CDR3 protein: CASKVVNTEAFF
V gene: TRBV6-1; J gene: TRBJ1-2; clone size: few; D gene: TRBD1; CDR3 DNA: TGTGCCAGCAGTACATCGGACAGGGGACCCCAATACTATGGCTACACCTTC; CDR3 protein: CASSTSDRGPQYYGYTF
V gene: TRBV7-2; J gene: TRBJ2-4; clone size: .; D gene: .; CDR3 DNA: TGCGCCAGCAGCCCCATCGGGGGAGCCAAAAACATTCAGTACTTC; CDR3 protein: CASSPIGGAKNIQYF
V gene: TRBV7-9; J gene: TRBJ2-7; clone size: many; D gene: TRBD2; CDR3 DNA: TGTGCCAGCAGCTTAGGGGGAGCGGGAGGCTCCTACGAGCAGTACTTC; CDR3 protein: CASSLGGAGGSYEQYF
V gene: TRBV11-3; J gene: TRBJ2-3; clone size: many; D gene: .; CDR3 DNA: TGTGCCAGCAGCCATAGCGGAGGGCCTACAGATACGCAGTATTTT; CDR3 protein: CASSHSGGPTDTQYF
V gene: TRBV6-2/TRBV6-3; J gene: TRBJ1-4; clone size: many; D gene: TRBD1; CDR3 DNA: TGTGCCAGCAGACAAACCGGGACAGGACGAGAAAAACTGTTTTTT; CDR3 protein: CASRQTGTGREKLFF
V gene: TRBV7-9; J gene: TRBJ2-3; clone size: few; D gene: .; CDR3 DNA: TGTGCCAGCAGCGGTGCCGGGACACCTTCCGATACGCAGTATTTT; CDR3 protein: CASSGAGTPSDTQYF
V gene: TRBV7-8; J gene: TRBJ2-2; clone size: .; D gene: TRBD2; CDR3 DNA: TGTGCCAGCAGCTTAACCTCAGGACTAGCGGGGAACACCGGGGAGCTGTTTTTT; CDR3 protein: CASSLTSGLAGNTGELFF
V gene: TRBV12-3/TRBV12-4; J gene: TRBJ2-1; clone size: few; D gene: .; CDR3 DNA: TGTGCCAGCAGTTTAGTGGGGACATCCTACAATGAGCAGTTCTTC; CDR3 protein: CASSLVGTSYNEQFF
V gene: TRBV3-1; J gene: TRBJ2-3; clone size: .; D gene: .; CDR3 DNA: TGTGCCAGCAGCCAATACAAATCGCAGTATTTT; CDR3 protein: CASSQYKSQYF
V gene: TRBV3-1; J gene: TRBJ2-7; clone size: many; D gene: TRBD2; CDR3 DNA: TGTGCCAGCAGCCGGGGCGGGCCGGGAGGCCCCTCCTACGAGCAGTACTTC; CDR3 protein: CASSRGGPGGPSYEQYF
V gene: TRBV7-9; J gene: TRBJ2-7; clone size: many; D gene: .; CDR3 DNA: TGTGCCAGCAGCACCTACAGGGAAGCGGCCGAGCAGTACTTC; CDR3 protein: CASSTYREAAEQYF
V gene: TRBV27; J gene: TRBJ1-1; clone size: many; D gene: .; CDR3 DNA: TGTGCCAACAGCCCACATGGGGACACTGAAGCTTTCTTT; CDR3 protein: CANSPHGDTEAFF
V gene: TRBV20-1; J gene: TRBJ2-1; clone size: many; D gene: TRBD2; CDR3 DNA: TGCAGTGCTAGAGAATGGGGGCTAGCGGGAGTAAATGAGCAGTTCTTC; CDR3 protein: CSAREWGLAGVNEQFF
V gene: TRBV30; J gene: TRBJ1-1; clone size: many; D gene: .; CDR3 DNA: TGTGCCTGGAGTGTAGTAGAGCAGTTGAACACTGAAGCTTTCTTT; CDR3 protein: CAWSVVEQLNTEAFF
V gene: TRBV3-1; J gene: TRBJ2-7; clone size: many; D gene: .; CDR3 DNA: TGTGCCAGCAGCCAAGAAAGGGGAGCAGAGCAGTACTTC; CDR3 protein: CASSQERGAEQYF
V gene: TRBV12-3/TRBV12-4; J gene: TRBJ2-1; clone size: many; D gene: .; CDR3 DNA: TGTGCCAGCAGTTCACGCGAGGTGAGCTCCTACAATGAGCAGTTCTTC; CDR3 protein: CASSSREVSSYNEQFF
V gene: TRBV20-1; J gene: TRBJ1-6; clone size: many; D gene: TRBD1; CDR3 DNA: TGCAGTGCTAGGGGCGGGACAGAAAATTCACCCCTCCACTTT; CDR3 protein: CSARGGTENSPLHF
V gene: TRBV27; J gene: TRBJ2-5; clone size: .; D gene: TRBD2; CDR3 DNA: TGTGCCAGCAGAATACAAACTAGCGGGAGAGAGACCCAGTACTTC; CDR3 protein: CASRIQTSGRETQYF
V gene: TRBV5-1; J gene: TRBJ2-4; clone size: many; D gene: .; CDR3 DNA: TGCGCCAGCAGCTTGTATTCAGCCCTAGCCAAAAACATTCAGTACTTC; CDR3 protein: CASSLYSALAKNIQYF
V gene: TRBV11-2; J gene: TRBJ2-7; clone size: many; D gene: TRBD2; CDR3 DNA: TGTGCCAGCAGCTTATCACTAGCGGGAGGTCAGGGAACCTACGAGCAGTACTTC; CDR3 protein: CASSLSLAGGQGTYEQYF
V gene: TRBV2; J gene: TRBJ2-1; clone size: few; D gene: .; CDR3 DNA: TGTGCCAGCAGTGAAGGGGCCCAGCTCAGGGGCAGGGTCTACTTTGAGCAGTTCTTC; CDR3 protein: CASSEGAQLRGRVYFEQFF
V gene: TRBV20-1; J gene: TRBJ2-5; clone size: many; D gene: TRBD2; CDR3 DNA: TGCAGTGCTAGAACTAGCGAGGAGACCCAGTACTTC; CDR3 protein: CSARTSEETQYF
V gene: TRBV7-9; J gene: TRBJ2-2; clone size: .; D gene: .; CDR3 DNA: TGTGCCAGCAGCTTAAACCCAAGAAGCGGGGAGCTGTTTTTT; CDR3 protein: CASSLNPRSGELFF
V gene: TRBV3-1; J gene: TRBJ2-1; clone size: many; D gene: TRBD2; CDR3 DNA: TGTGCCAGCAGCCAAGCGACTAGCGGGAGGGCTGTATTCCACAATGAGCAGTTCTTC; CDR3 protein: CASSQATSGRAVFHNEQFF
V gene: TRBV6-1; J gene: TRBJ1-4; clone size: .; D gene: .; CDR3 DNA: TGTGCCAGCAAGGAGAATGAAAAACTGTTTTTT; CDR3 protein: CASKENEKLFF
V gene: TRBV6-1; J gene: TRBJ2-1; clone size: .; D gene: .; CDR3 DNA: TGTGCCAGCAGTCTCCCTTCTAGCGTCTCGAGTAATGAGCAGTTCTTC; CDR3 protein: CASSLPSSVSSNEQFF
V gene: TRBV10-3; J gene: TRBJ2-7; clone size: few; D gene: .; CDR3 DNA: TGTGCCATCAGTGAGTCCCCCGGGAGCTCCTACGAGCAGTACTTC; CDR3 protein: CAISESPGSSYEQYF
V gene: TRBV12-3/TRBV12-4; J gene: TRBJ2-1; clone size: many; D gene: TRBD2; CDR3 DNA: TGTGCCAGCAGGTCAACGATAGCGGGAGTCTCCTACAATGAGCAGTTCTTC; CDR3 protein: CASRSTIAGVSYNEQFF
V gene: TRBV2; J gene: TRBJ2-5; clone size: .; D gene: .; CDR3 DNA: TGTGCCAGCAGTGAGGAAGGGGCTTGGGAGACCCAGTACTTC; CDR3 protein: CASSEEGAWETQYF
V gene: TRBV7-8; J gene: TRBJ2-7; clone size: .; D gene: TRBD2; CDR3 DNA: TGTGCCAGCACCGGCGGGAGGGCCTACGAGCAGTACTTC; CDR3 protein: CASTGGRAYEQYF
V gene: TRBV7-8; J gene: TRBJ1-2; clone size: many; D gene: TRBD1; CDR3 DNA: TGTGCCAGCAGCTCCCTACAGGGGGCGGCCTATGGCTACACCTTC; CDR3 protein: CASSSLQGAAYGYTF
V gene: TRBV2; J gene: TRBJ2-3; clone size: .; D gene: TRBD2; CDR3 DNA: TGTGCCAGCAGTGGCTTCGGGGTTGGACTAGCGGGAGTCGCAGATACGCAGTATTTT; CDR3 protein: CASSGFGVGLAGVADTQYF
V gene: TRBV30; J gene: TRBJ2-2; clone size: .; D gene: .; CDR3 DNA: TGTGCCTTCCGTTTAATCGGGACAACGGGAGGCGGGGAGCTGTTTTTT; CDR3 protein: CAFRLIGTTGGGELFF